The 2 T cell receptor beta chains presented below share a single source sample, sequenced in a study of cytomegalovirus exposure and HLA in healthy donors. Use of 60 Vbeta and 13 Jbeta primers characterized the PCR. Assay: immunoSEQ multiplex PCR; the TCRdb copy retains only in-frame clones and omits some. The data contain about 150,000 clones, approximately 9% of them singletons. Sequencing was done on a sample of PBMCs. These receptors all come from a woman in her thirties or forties in good health and CMV-seropositive.

This clone turned up a few times. This chain links TRBV4-3 with TRBJ2-1; 8 bases map to TRBD2. The CDR3 is made up of 18 amino acids. Trimming cost V 0 bases and J 1 base; bases outside gene matches: 8. CDR1 LGHNA and CDR2 YSLEER come from the germline V gene. Here the CDR3 reads CASSQDLSSGLSYNEQFF. The CDR3 DNA follows: TGCGCCAGCAGCCAAGATTTATCTAGCGGGCTGTCCTACAATGAGCAGTTCTTC.

This chain joins TRBV7-9 and TRBJ2-7, with TRBD2 identical over 10 bases. Germline CDR1 reads SEHNR; CDR2 reads FQNEAQ (reference sequence). The V gene end was trimmed by 0 bases and the J gene end by 7 bases; junction bases not matched to a gene: 6. The CDR3 has 15 residues. The CDR3 spells CASSLALAGEEEQYF. The CDR3 nucleotides read TGTGCCAGCAGCTTAGCTCTAGCGGGGGAGGAGGAGCAGTACTTC.